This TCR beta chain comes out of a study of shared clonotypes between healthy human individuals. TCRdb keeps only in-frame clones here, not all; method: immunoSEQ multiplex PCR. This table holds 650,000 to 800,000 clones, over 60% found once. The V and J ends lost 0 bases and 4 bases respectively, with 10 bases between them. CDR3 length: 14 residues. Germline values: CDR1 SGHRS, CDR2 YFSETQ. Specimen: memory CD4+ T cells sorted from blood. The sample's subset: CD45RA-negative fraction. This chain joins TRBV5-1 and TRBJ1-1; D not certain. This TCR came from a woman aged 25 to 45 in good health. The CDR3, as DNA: TGCGCCAGCAGCTTGGACCCCTCGGGCACTGAAGCTTTCTTT. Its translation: CASSLDPSGTEAFF.